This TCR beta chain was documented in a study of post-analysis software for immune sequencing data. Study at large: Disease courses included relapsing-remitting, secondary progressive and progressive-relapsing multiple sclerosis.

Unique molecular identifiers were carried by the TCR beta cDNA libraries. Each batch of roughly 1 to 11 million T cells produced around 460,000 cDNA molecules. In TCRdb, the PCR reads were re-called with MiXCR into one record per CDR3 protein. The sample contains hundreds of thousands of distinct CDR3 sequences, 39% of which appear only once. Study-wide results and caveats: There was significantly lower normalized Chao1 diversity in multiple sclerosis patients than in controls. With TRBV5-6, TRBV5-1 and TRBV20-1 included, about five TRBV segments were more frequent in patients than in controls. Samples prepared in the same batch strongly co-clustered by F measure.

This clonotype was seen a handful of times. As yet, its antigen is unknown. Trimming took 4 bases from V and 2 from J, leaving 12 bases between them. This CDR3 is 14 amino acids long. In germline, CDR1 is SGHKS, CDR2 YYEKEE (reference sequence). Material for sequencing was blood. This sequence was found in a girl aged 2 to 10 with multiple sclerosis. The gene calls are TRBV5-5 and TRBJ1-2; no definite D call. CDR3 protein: CASSPTTENYGYTF. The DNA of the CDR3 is TGTGCCAGCAGCCCCACAACAGAAAACTATGGCTACACCTTC.